The 23 T cell receptor beta chains below were found in one sample sequenced in a study of blood T cell repertoires in COVID-19. Here immunoSEQ multiplex PCR was the method, and the copy in TCRdb shows in-frame clones only, minus some. The data show roughly 49,000 clones, just over 90% seen once. The sample consisted of peripheral blood. These receptors were taken from a man aged 55-75 years with COVID-19, enrolled during active disease.

The V call is TRBV5-6, the J call TRBJ2-1, with D uncertain. This CDR3 region has 12 residues. Germline CDR1 is SGHDT and CDR2 is YYEEEE. V shed 1 base and J shed 9 bases, with 8 bases lying between them. The CDR3 DNA reads as TGTGCCAGCAGCTTGCTGAAGAGTGAGCAGTTCTTC. Translating gives CASSLLKSEQFF.

The chain is built from TRBV10-1 and TRBJ1-1, with D uncertain. The CDR3 has 17 residues. V dropped 5 bases and J dropped 1 base, with 20 bases sitting between them. From germline, CDR1 is WNHNN and CDR2 SYGVQD (reference sequence). CDR3 protein: CASSSNREVDSNTEAFF. The CDR3 coding sequence is TGCGCCAGCAGTTCTAACCGGGAGGTAGATTCGAACACTGAAGCTTTCTTT.

This clone has a single count. The chain has TRBV2 and TRBJ1-1; D ambiguous. The V gene lost 2 bases and the J gene lost 6 bases, with 10 bases spanning the gap. The germline CDR1 and CDR2 sequences are SNHLY and FYNNEI. The CDR3 is 13 amino acids. Here the CDR3 DNA reads TGTGCCAGCAGTGAAAGACAATTCGCTGAAGCTTTCTTT. Amino acid sequence: CASSERQFAEAFF.

The gene calls are TRBV5-1 and TRBJ1-1; D perhaps matches TRBD1 (5 bases). The CDR3 runs to 13 residues. Trimming took 0 bases from V and 6 from J, leaving 9 bases between them. Germline V gene lookup returns CDR1 SGHRS and CDR2 YFSETQ. CDR3 sequence reads: CASSLAGGSEAFF. CDR3 in DNA: TGCGCCAGCAGCTTGGCGGGGGGATCTGAAGCTTTCTTT.

V gene TRBV6-5 combines with J gene TRBJ1-1, with D maybe TRBD1 (6 bases). V lost 4 bases and J 5 bases, leaving 14 bases between the germline ends. The CDR3 is 14 amino acids. The germline V gene has CDR1 MNHEY and CDR2 SVGAGI. CDR3 region: CASSSTDGTTEAFF. The CDR3, as DNA: TGTGCCAGCAGTTCGACAGACGGGACAACTGAAGCTTTCTTT.

The chain uses TRBV7-8 and TRBJ1-2, with a weak D call TRBD1 (5 bases). The germline V gene encodes CDR1 SGHVS and CDR2 FQNEAQ. The CDR3 spans 15 residues. The ends were cut back, 7 bases at V and 2 bases at J, with 17 bases in the middle. CDR3 sequence reads: CASTTLQTANYGYTF. The CDR3, as DNA: TGTGCCAGCACCACCTTACAGACAGCAAACTATGGCTACACCTTC.

This clone was recorded once. The CDR3 here is CATSRDLPSGGPYEQYF. The CDR3 DNA is TGTGCCACCAGCAGAGATCTTCCTAGCGGGGGACCCTACGAGCAGTACTTC. J is TRBJ2-7 and V is TRBV15, with 10 bases aligning to TRBD2. The CDR3 runs 17 residues. V dropped 0 bases and J dropped 2; count of bases not matched to a gene: 7. Germline lookup yields CDR1 LNHNV and CDR2 YYDKDF (reference sequence).

CDR3 in amino acids: CASSAGQGAEGYTF. CDR3 DNA: TGTGCCAGCAGTGCGGGACAGGGGGCGGAGGGCTACACCTTC. The chain couples TRBV2 to TRBJ1-2, with TRBD1 matching over 12 bases. The CDR3 length is 14 residues. The germline gives CDR1 SNHLY, CDR2 FYNNEI. The ends lost 4 bases at V and 8 bases at J; junction bases unmatched: 5.

V and J are TRBV24-1 and TRBJ2-7, with D perhaps matching TRBD2 (6 bases). The CDR3 is 14 amino acids. The ends were cut back, 3 bases at V and 6 bases at J, with 14 bases in the middle. Germline CDR1 KGHDR, CDR2 SFDVKD. Here the CDR3 reads CATSDSGRTSEQYF. CDR3 nucleotide sequence: TGTGCCACCAGTGATAGCGGGCGAACCTCCGAGCAGTACTTC.

The V and J genes are TRBV15 and TRBJ1-2, with a tentative D call TRBD1 (6 bases). This CDR3 contains 15 residues. V shed 4 bases and J shed 5 bases, with 17 bases lying between them. Germline loops: CDR1 LNHNV, CDR2 YYDKDF (reference sequence). DNA for the CDR3: TGTGCCACCAGCACCGCCCCGGGGGGCTTATATGGCTACACCTTC. Amino acid sequence: CATSTAPGGLYGYTF.

The chain joins TRBV11-1 to TRBJ2-3, with 8 bases lining up with TRBD2. V dropped 1 base and J dropped 2; count of bases not matched to a gene: 5. The CDR3 length is 16 residues. Germline lookup yields CDR1 SGHAT and CDR2 FQDESV (reference sequence). CDR3 region: CASSLGVAGPTDTQYF. The DNA for the CDR3 is TGTGCCAGCAGCTTAGGGGTAGCGGGGCCCACAGATACGCAGTATTTT.

This chain links TRBV7-2 with TRBJ2-5, with TRBD2 matching over 11 bases. The CDR3 runs 15 residues. V lost 5 bases, J lost 3 bases, and 5 bases stayed unmatched. Germline V gene sequence: CDR1 SGHTA, CDR2 FQGNSA. In DNA, the CDR3 is TGTGCCAGCAGCCCTATAGCGGGGGGGGAAGAGACCCAGTACTTC. It specifies CASSPIAGGEETQYF.

The rearrangement links TRBV28 to TRBJ1-5; D is possibly TRBD1 (6 bases). V was cut by 3 bases and J by 2 bases, with 8 bases left in between. The CDR3 length is 14 residues. Germline-derived CDR1 and CDR2 are MDHEN and SYDVKM. The CDR3 nucleotides read TGTGCCAGCAGTTTGGGACACGGCAATCAGCCCCAGCATTTT. This gives the protein CASSLGHGNQPQHF.

The chain combines TRBV9 with TRBJ1-2; D is undetermined. CDR1 is SGDLS and CDR2 is YYNGEE in the germline V gene. The CDR3 length is 17 residues. V dropped 0 bases and J dropped 0 bases, with 15 bases sitting between them. CDR3 amino acids: CASSVAPSTTSNYGYTF. In nucleotides, the CDR3 is TGTGCCAGCAGCGTAGCTCCGTCGACAACTTCTAACTATGGCTACACCTTC.

The chain couples TRBV24-1 to TRBJ2-3; TRBD1 matches at 9 bases. CDR1 is KGHDR and CDR2 is SFDVKD in the germline V gene. The V and J ends lost 1 base and 6 bases, in that order; junction bases with no gene match: 7. The CDR3 covers 16 residues. CDR3 sequence reads: CATSDFGTGIADTQYF. The CDR3 DNA follows: TGTGCCACCAGTGATTTTGGGACAGGGATAGCGGATACGCAGTATTTT.

J is TRBJ2-3 and V is TRBV6-6; 8 positions match TRBD2. This CDR3 has 16 residues. CDR1 is MNHNY and CDR2 is SVGAGI in the germline V gene (reference sequence). Unmatched junction bases numbered 10, after V lost 7 bases and J lost 1 base. CDR3 region: CASIPPAGGGTDTQYF. The DNA for the CDR3 is TGTGCCAGCATCCCCCCTGCGGGGGGAGGCACAGATACGCAGTATTTT.

The chain combines TRBV27 with TRBJ2-7, with 10 bases fitting TRBD1. Trimming at V came to 3 bases and at J to 2 bases, leaving 1 base not matched to a gene. CDR1 and CDR2 from the germline V gene are MNHEY and SMNVEV (reference sequence). CDR3 length: 14 residues. This CDR3 reads CASSLGQGPYEQYF. The CDR3 DNA reads as TGTGCCAGCAGTTTGGGACAGGGGCCCTACGAGCAGTACTTC.

The chain carries TRBV4-3 and TRBJ2-3, with D maybe TRBD1 (6 bases). The germline V gene encodes CDR1 LGHNA and CDR2 YSLEER. The CDR3 covers 22 residues. Trimming took 0 bases from V and 5 from J, leaving 33 bases between them. The CDR3 region is CASSQDSHRVRWTPGPRDTQYF. CDR3 bases: TGCGCCAGCAGCCAAGATTCCCACAGGGTTCGTTGGACACCCGGCCCCAGAGATACGCAGTATTTT.

The gene calls are TRBV15 and TRBJ2-2; 12 nucleotides match TRBD2. The CDR3 covers 17 residues. V was clipped by 3 bases and J by 8 bases; unmatched bases: 10. CDR1 is LNHNV, CDR2 YYDKDF, per germline (reference sequence). This CDR3 is CATSSLNRGLAGGELFF. The CDR3, as DNA: TGTGCCACCAGCAGCCTCAACCGAGGACTAGCGGGAGGGGAGCTGTTTTTT. Together with reference TRBV15 and TRBJ2-2, the CDR3 gives the full variable domain: DAMVIQNPRYQVTQFGKPVTLSCSQTLNHNVMYWYQQKSSQAPKLLFHYYDKDFNNEADTPDNFQSRRPNTSFCFLDIRSPGLGDTAMYLCATSSLNRGLAGGELFFGEGSRLTVL.

The chain uses TRBV7-9 and TRBJ1-2; TRBD1 agrees at 7 bases. CDR3 length: 14 residues. With 5 bases clipped from V and 1 base from J, the junction kept 4 bases outside the gene matches. Germline V CDR1 and CDR2: SEHNR, FQNEAQ (reference sequence). CDR3 sequence reads: CASSPGDSNYGYTF. The CDR3 DNA follows: TGTGCCAGCAGCCCTGGGGACAGTAACTATGGCTACACCTTC. The variable domain in full, completed from reference TRBV7-9 and TRBJ1-2, reads DTGVSQNPRHKITKRGQNVTFRCDPISEHNRLYWYRQTLGQGPEFLTYFQNEAQLEKSRLLSDRFSAERPKGSFSTLEIQRTEQGDSAMYLCASSPGDSNYGYTFGSGTRLTVV.

The chain is built from TRBV4-1 and TRBJ1-2; TRBD1 is a possible D gene (5 bases). Germline loops: CDR1 MGHRA, CDR2 YSYEKL. CDR3 length: 13 residues. V was shortened by 5 bases and J by 2 bases, with 9 bases between the two germline ends. This chain's CDR3 is CASSLQDNYGYTF. The CDR3 DNA sequence: TGCGCCAGCAGCTTACAGGACAACTATGGCTACACCTTC.

CDR3 nucleotide sequence: TGTGCCAGCAGCGTAGAGGCCGGGACAGGGGGCACCGGGGAGCTGTTTTTT. Encoded protein: CASSVEAGTGGTGELFF. The V and J genes are TRBV9 and TRBJ2-2; 11 bases align to TRBD1. The CDR3 totals 17 residues. CDR1 and CDR2 from the germline V gene are SGDLS and YYNGEE. With V trimmed by 0 bases and J by 4 bases, 5 bases remained unmatched.

The rearrangement joins TRBV11-2 to TRBJ1-6, with a possible D match to TRBD1 (6 bases). The V gene lost 4 bases and the J gene lost 9 bases, with 19 bases spanning the gap. The CDR3 totals 16 residues. Looked up from germline, CDR1 is SGHAT and CDR2 is FQNNGV. This CDR3 is CASSYPDDRSLSPLHF. The DNA of the CDR3 is TGTGCCAGCAGCTATCCTGATGACAGGTCTCTTTCACCCCTCCACTTT. The full variable domain, in which reference TRBV11-2 and TRBJ1-6 provide the parts outside the CDR3, is EAGVAQSPRYKIIEKRQSVAFWCNPISGHATLYWYQQILGQGPKLLIQFQNNGVVDDSQLPKDRFSAERLKGVDSTLKIQPAKLEDSAVYLCASSYPDDRSLSPLHFGNGTRLTVT.